This T cell receptor beta chain was sequenced for a study of control samples from healthy donors and cancer patients. This CDR3 spans 15 amino acids. V lost 1 base and J lost 1, with 10 bases in between. Germline CDR1 LNHNV, CDR2 YYDKDF (reference sequence). Clones were sequenced by immunoSEQ multiplex PCR, and TCRdb holds only the in-frame ones, with some missing. In all, the sample yields fewer than 250,000 clones. The sample consisted of blood. The V call is TRBV15, the J call TRBJ1-2; D unclear. The source is a woman aged 25 to 39 in good health. CDR3 residues: CATSRVRFGNYGYTF. CDR3 coding DNA: TGTGCCACCAGCAGAGTTAGGTTCGGTAACTATGGCTACACCTTC.